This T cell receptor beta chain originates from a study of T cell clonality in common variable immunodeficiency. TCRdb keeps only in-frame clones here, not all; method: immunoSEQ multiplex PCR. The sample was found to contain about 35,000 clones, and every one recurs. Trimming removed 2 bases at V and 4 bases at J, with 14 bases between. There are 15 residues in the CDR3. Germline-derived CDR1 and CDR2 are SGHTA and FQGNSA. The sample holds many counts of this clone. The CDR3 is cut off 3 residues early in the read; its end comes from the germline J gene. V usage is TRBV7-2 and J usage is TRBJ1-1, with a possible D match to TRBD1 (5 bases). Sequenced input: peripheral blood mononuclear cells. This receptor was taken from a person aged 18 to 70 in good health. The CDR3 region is CASSLWPGQGTEAFF. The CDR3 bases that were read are TGTGCCAGCAGCTTATGGCCAGGGCAGGGCACTGAA.